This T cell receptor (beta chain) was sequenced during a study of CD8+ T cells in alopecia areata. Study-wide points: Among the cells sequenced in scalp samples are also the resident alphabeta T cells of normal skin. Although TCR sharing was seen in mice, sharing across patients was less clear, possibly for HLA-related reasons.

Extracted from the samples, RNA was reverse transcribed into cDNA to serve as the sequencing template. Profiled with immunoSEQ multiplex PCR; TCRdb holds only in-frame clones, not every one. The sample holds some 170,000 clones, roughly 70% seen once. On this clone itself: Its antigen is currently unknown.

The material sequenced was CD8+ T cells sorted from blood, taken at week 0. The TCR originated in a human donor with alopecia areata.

As DNA, the CDR3 is TGTGCGACAGAGAAGGACACTGAAGCTTTCTTT. Protein: CATEKDTEAFF. The rearrangement links TRBV15 to TRBJ1-1; TRBD1 might be the D (5 bases). There are 11 residues in the CDR3. The germline V gene encodes CDR1 LNHNV and CDR2 YYDKDF (reference sequence).